This T cell receptor (beta chain) is drawn from a study of radiotherapy plus CTLA-4 blockade in lung cancer. Concerning this clone: Its antigen is unknown.

V lost 0 bases, J lost 2 bases, and 11 bases lay in between. CDR1 and CDR2 from the germline V gene are SGDLS and YYNGEE. CDR3 length: 15 amino acids. Produced via immunoSEQ multiplex PCR; TCRdb's table is partial and in-frame only. The sample records over 75,000 clones, less than 90% being singletons. Study findings and constraints: TCR clones from tumors expanded in blood after radiotherapy plus ipilimumab.

The source was peripheral blood, collected from a patient treated with radiotherapy plus ipilimumab. This clonotype was obtained from a human donor with non-small cell lung cancer who had stable disease on radiotherapy plus ipilimumab. The chain couples TRBV9 to TRBJ2-5; D may be TRBD1 (5 bases). The CDR3 is CASSVGSTAQETQYF. CDR3 coding DNA: TGTGCCAGCAGCGTAGGGTCGACAGCTCAAGAGACCCAGTACTTC.